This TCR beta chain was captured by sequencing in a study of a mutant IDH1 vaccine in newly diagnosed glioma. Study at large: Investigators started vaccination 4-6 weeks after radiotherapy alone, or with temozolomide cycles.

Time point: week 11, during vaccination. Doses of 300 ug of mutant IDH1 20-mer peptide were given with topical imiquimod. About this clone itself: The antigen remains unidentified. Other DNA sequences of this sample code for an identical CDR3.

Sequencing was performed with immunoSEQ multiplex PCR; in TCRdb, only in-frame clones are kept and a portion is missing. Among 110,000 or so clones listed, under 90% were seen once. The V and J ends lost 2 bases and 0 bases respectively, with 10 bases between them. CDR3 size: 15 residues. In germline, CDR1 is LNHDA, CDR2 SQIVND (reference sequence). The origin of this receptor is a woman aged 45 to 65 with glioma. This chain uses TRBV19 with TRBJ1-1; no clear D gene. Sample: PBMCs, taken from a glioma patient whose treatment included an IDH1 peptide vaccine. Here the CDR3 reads CASSISGRLNTEAFF. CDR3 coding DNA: TGTGCCAGTAGTATATCTGGCAGACTGAACACTGAAGCTTTCTTT.